This T cell receptor beta chain stems from a study of cytomegalovirus exposure and HLA in healthy donors. 13 Jbeta primers and 60 Vbeta primers were used for the PCR. Sequencing used immunoSEQ multiplex PCR; TCRdb keeps in-frame clones, though not all of them. The sample holds 140,000 or so clones, under 70% seen once. The CDR3 totals 14 residues. Per germline, CDR1 ENHRY and CDR2 SYGVKD. The germline V and J ends were trimmed by 2 bases and 6 bases, with 13 bases remaining between them. This receptor was obtained from a woman aged 55-70 years in good health and CMV-seronegative. The J gene is TRBJ1-2, the V gene TRBV10-3, with TRBD1 as a possible D gene (5 bases). Sample: PBMCs. CDR3 sequence reads: CAISEGLGRDGYTF. The CDR3 nucleotides read TGTGCCATCAGTGAGGGGTTGGGGCGCGATGGCTACACCTTC.